The T cell receptor (beta chain) under discussion was sequenced for a study of cytomegalovirus exposure and HLA in healthy donors. Across the study: Earlier sequencing of 150 million to 200 million T cells yielded around 100 million unique TCR beta sequences.

Trimming removed 3 bases from V and 8 bases from J, with 12 bases in between. CDR3 length: 13 residues. Per germline, CDR1 SGHDT and CDR2 YYEEEE. In the PCR, 60 Vbeta and 13 Jbeta primers were used. The assay was immunoSEQ multiplex PCR, and TCRdb's table has in-frame clones only and misses some. The sample lists fewer than 110,000 clones, more than 65% occurring once. In regard to this clone: Its antigen is unknown.

General observations from the study: The study flagged approximately 180 TCR beta chains as cytomegalovirus-associated. The study had only CMV serostatus as immune exposure information. The authors later found TCR association rates varying by HLA locus, with DRB1 most and HLA-C fewest.

This rearrangement joins TRBV5-6 to TRBJ2-1, with no clear D. This receptor was identified in a man aged 25-45 years in good health and CMV-seronegative. The sample consisted of PBMCs. DNA of the CDR3: TGTGCCAGCAGCTGGTATTCGCGAGATGAGCAGTTCTTC. Translated, it gives CASSWYSRDEQFF.